Listed below are T cell receptor beta chains from one sample, sequenced in a study of blood T cells in healthy people across ages. TCRdb reprocessed the 5' RACE reads via MiXCR and lists one record per CDR3 protein. The sample holds approximately 730,000 distinct CDR3 sequences, 40% to 65% seen once. The sample comprised blood. The receptors originated from an elderly man in good health. Each CDR3 is given with its conserved first and last residue. For some rows the clone size is stated as once, few or many, or as a class when expanded; others skip it.

j_call	clone_size	v_call	cdr3_aa
TRBJ2-1	.	TRBV7-2	CASSWQRGAGNNEQFF
TRBJ2-1	.	TRBV21-1	CASSGQDVHEQFF
TRBJ2-1	.	TRBV11-2	CASSLGLAGGLQFF
.	.	TRBV2	CASKRLAEETQYF
TRBJ2-1	.	TRBV10-3	CACGVSYNEQFF
TRBJ2-1	.	TRBV6-4	CASSALSQRVSYNEQFF
TRBJ2-4	few	TRBV5-1	CASSPGLAGGAGNIQYF
TRBJ2-1	few	TRBV6-5	CASSYSAPGGSSYNEQFF
TRBJ2-7	.	TRBV5-6	CASSQPRSRQYF
.	.	TRBV6-6	CASSLPGQFVNEQYF
TRBJ2-1	.	TRBV5-1	CASGAGNYNEQFF
TRBJ2-3	.	TRBV20-1	CSARDGGPRKGSGPAAYF
TRBJ2-7	few	TRBV12-3/TRBV12-4	CASSSPKIDRVQQYF
TRBJ2-6	.	TRBV29-1	CSVPGSGANVLTF
TRBJ2-7	.	TRBV7-9	CASSLEAGGRHEQYF
TRBJ1-2	.	TRBV29-1	CSVEDAGRSNYGYTF
TRBJ1-2	.	TRBV30	CAWSRTRGYTF
TRBJ2-7	many	TRBV11-2	CASSSQNGGRYEQYF
TRBJ2-1	.	TRBV27	CASSLSGTSKQFF
TRBJ1-1	.	TRBV25-1	CASRGQPNTEAFF
TRBJ2-1	few	TRBV20-1	CSAKDFYNEQFF
TRBJ2-1	few	TRBV6-5	CASSYSILAGGSDNEQFF